The rows below give T cell receptor beta chains drawn from one sample of a study of cytomegalovirus exposure and HLA in healthy donors. Sequenced by immunoSEQ multiplex PCR; TCRdb stores in-frame clones only, minus some. Among fewer than 110,000 clones listed, 76% were seen once. The material sequenced was PBMCs. The receptors derive from a man between 35 and 55 years old in good health and CMV-seronegative. Each CDR3 is given with its conserved first and last residue. A D gene is named only where the DNA matches it firmly. Size is omitted from some rows. Given values are once, few, many or a class for expanded clones.

clone_size: NA
d_call: TRBD1
j_call: TRBJ2-3
v_call: TRBV2
cdr3_aa: CASSRAGGVRADTQYF
cdr3_nt: TGTGCCAGCAGTCGGGCAGGGGGCGTGAGGGCAGATACGCAGTATTTT

clone_size: NA
d_call: NA
j_call: TRBJ2-5
v_call: TRBV29-1
cdr3_aa: CSGGPSGETQYF
cdr3_nt: TGCAGCGGGGGGCCTAGTGGAGAGACCCAGTACTTC

clone_size: NA
d_call: NA
j_call: TRBJ2-2
v_call: TRBV5-8
cdr3_aa: CASGQVRVTGELFF
cdr3_nt: TGTGCCAGCGGTCAGGTCAGGGTAACCGGGGAGCTGTTTTTT

clone_size: NA
d_call: NA
j_call: TRBJ1-2
v_call: TRBV5-4
cdr3_aa: CASIDGEAGYTF
cdr3_nt: TGTGCCAGCATCGATGGGGAGGCTGGCTACACCTTC

clone_size: NA
d_call: NA
j_call: TRBJ2-4
v_call: TRBV7-2
cdr3_aa: CASSIALAKNIQYF
cdr3_nt: TGTGCCAGCAGCATAGCACTAGCCAAAAACATTCAGTACTTC

clone_size: few
d_call: NA
j_call: TRBJ2-7
v_call: TRBV2
cdr3_aa: CASSEWWTIYEQYF
cdr3_nt: TGTGCCAGCAGTGAGTGGTGGACAATCTACGAGCAGTACTTC

clone_size: few
d_call: NA
j_call: TRBJ2-7
v_call: TRBV5-1
cdr3_aa: CASSLDTQVFRWDF
cdr3_nt: TGCGCCAGCAGCTTGGATACACAGGTTTTCAGGTGGGACTTC

clone_size: NA
d_call: NA
j_call: TRBJ1-2
v_call: TRBV19
cdr3_aa: CASSLPWGTYYGYTF
cdr3_nt: TGTGCCAGTAGTTTACCCTGGGGCACTTACTATGGCTACACCTTC

clone_size: NA
d_call: NA
j_call: TRBJ1-5
v_call: TRBV6-5
cdr3_aa: CASSYAGIQPQHF
cdr3_nt: TGTGCCAGCAGTTACGCAGGGATTCAGCCCCAGCATTTT

clone_size: NA
d_call: NA
j_call: TRBJ1-2
v_call: TRBV7-9
cdr3_aa: CASSSQDGIYGYTF
cdr3_nt: TGTGCCAGCAGCTCACAGGACGGAATCTATGGCTACACCTTC

clone_size: NA
d_call: NA
j_call: TRBJ1-5
v_call: TRBV5-5
cdr3_aa: CASSVTADGPQHF
cdr3_nt: TGTGCCAGCAGCGTGACTGCCGATGGGCCCCAGCATTTT

clone_size: NA
d_call: NA
j_call: TRBJ1-6
v_call: TRBV11-2
cdr3_aa: CASSLVAGSPLHF
cdr3_nt: TGTGCCAGCAGCTTAGTTGCGGGTTCACCCCTCCACTTT

clone_size: NA
d_call: TRBD1
j_call: TRBJ2-6
v_call: TRBV28
cdr3_aa: CASSLTGTGANVLTF
cdr3_nt: TGTGCCAGCAGCCTGACAGGGACTGGGGCCAACGTCCTGACTTTC

clone_size: NA
d_call: NA
j_call: TRBJ2-3
v_call: TRBV7-2
cdr3_aa: CASSQNTDTQYF
cdr3_nt: TGTGCCAGCAGTCAAAACACAGATACGCAGTATTTT

clone_size: NA
d_call: TRBD1
j_call: TRBJ2-5
v_call: TRBV6-1
cdr3_aa: CASSAFKGQGVETQYF
cdr3_nt: TGTGCCAGCAGTGCATTCAAGGGGCAGGGGGTTGAGACCCAGTACTTC

clone_size: once
d_call: TRBD1
j_call: TRBJ1-1
v_call: TRBV11-2
cdr3_aa: CASSTRDRGWDEAFF
cdr3_nt: TGTGCCAGCAGCACCCGGGACAGGGGGTGGGATGAAGCTTTCTTT

clone_size: NA
d_call: TRBD1
j_call: TRBJ1-2
v_call: TRBV29-1
cdr3_aa: CSAGTGGDYGYTF
cdr3_nt: TGCAGCGCCGGGACAGGGGGCGACTATGGCTACACCTTC

clone_size: NA
d_call: NA
j_call: TRBJ1-2
v_call: TRBV6-1
cdr3_aa: CASSGGQGNYGYTF
cdr3_nt: TGTGCCAGCAGTGGGGGCCAGGGTAACTATGGCTACACCTTC

clone_size: NA
d_call: TRBD2
j_call: TRBJ2-3
v_call: TRBV18
cdr3_aa: CASSPPTSSGGTDTQYF
cdr3_nt: TGTGCCAGCTCACCACCTACGTCTAGCGGGGGCACAGATACGCAGTATTTT

clone_size: NA
d_call: TRBD1
j_call: TRBJ1-2
v_call: TRBV4-2
cdr3_aa: CASSQEPLPTGLRYTF
cdr3_nt: TGTGCCAGCAGCCAAGAACCCCTGCCGACAGGGCTGCGCTACACCTTC

clone_size: once
d_call: TRBD1
j_call: TRBJ1-2
v_call: TRBV9
cdr3_aa: CASSVSTGGYGYTF
cdr3_nt: TGTGCCAGCAGCGTCTCGACAGGGGGCTATGGCTACACCTTC

clone_size: NA
d_call: TRBD1
j_call: TRBJ2-1
v_call: TRBV5-1
cdr3_aa: CASSAKPPGTGFENEQFF
cdr3_nt: TGCGCCAGCAGCGCGAAACCCCCCGGGACAGGGTTTGAAAATGAGCAGTTCTTC

clone_size: NA
d_call: TRBD1
j_call: TRBJ1-2
v_call: TRBV6-1
cdr3_aa: CASQQGGNYGYTF
cdr3_nt: TGTGCCAGCCAACAGGGGGGTAACTATGGCTACACCTTC

clone_size: NA
d_call: NA
j_call: TRBJ1-1
v_call: TRBV29-1
cdr3_aa: CSVAQGSNTEAFF
cdr3_nt: TGCAGCGTTGCTCAGGGTTCTAACACTGAAGCTTTCTTT

clone_size: once
d_call: NA
j_call: TRBJ1-5
v_call: TRBV19
cdr3_aa: CASSIDGGGRQPQHF
cdr3_nt: TGTGCCAGTAGTATAGATGGGGGGGGGCGTCAGCCCCAGCATTTT

clone_size: NA
d_call: NA
j_call: TRBJ2-4
v_call: TRBV19
cdr3_aa: CASSPRVDKNIQYF
cdr3_nt: TGTGCCAGTAGCCCCAGGGTGGACAAAAACATTCAGTACTTC

clone_size: once
d_call: TRBD1
j_call: TRBJ2-7
v_call: TRBV5-1
cdr3_aa: CASSSDRAYGQYF
cdr3_nt: TGCGCCAGCAGCTCGGACAGGGCCTACGGGCAGTACTTC

clone_size: NA
d_call: TRBD2
j_call: TRBJ2-3
v_call: TRBV19
cdr3_aa: CASSIPSGGAKDTQYF
cdr3_nt: TGTGCCAGTAGTATACCTAGCGGGGGGGCGAAAGATACGCAGTATTTT

clone_size: NA
d_call: TRBD1
j_call: TRBJ1-5
v_call: TRBV7-8
cdr3_aa: CASSLRQGLQPQHF
cdr3_nt: TGTGCCAGCAGCCTCAGACAGGGGCTACAGCCCCAGCATTTT

clone_size: NA
d_call: TRBD2
j_call: TRBJ2-5
v_call: TRBV5-5
cdr3_aa: CASSLAVAGTKETQYF
cdr3_nt: TGTGCCAGCAGCTTGGCCGTGGCAGGGACTAAAGAGACCCAGTACTTC